A selection of T cell receptor beta chains follows, all from one sample in a study of T cells after yellow fever vaccination. TCRdb re-derived calls from the 5' RACE reads in MiXCR, one entry per CDR3 protein. The sample carries around 550,000 distinct CDR3 sequences, about 19% recorded once. The sample was PBMCs, taken 15 days after the yellow fever booster vaccination. The receptors originated from a man younger than 45 who received the YFV17D yellow fever vaccine. CDR3s include the opening cysteine and the closing phenylalanine or tryptophan. The D gene is left open where the match is weak. Part of the rows lack a size; the others show once, few, many or a class for expanded clones.

j_call,clone_size,d_call,v_call,cdr3_nt,cdr3_aa
TRBJ1-5,.,TRBD1,TRBV10-3,TGTGCCATCAGTGAGTCAGGGGGCGCCGAACAGCCCCAGCATTTT,CAISESGGAEQPQHF
TRBJ2-2,many,.,TRBV18,TGTGCCAGCTCACCTACGGAAGGCACTTACACCGGGGAGCTGTTTTTT,CASSPTEGTYTGELFF
TRBJ1-6,many,.,TRBV7-8,TGTGCCAGCAGCTTAGGGAGGAATTCACCCCTCCACTTT,CASSLGRNSPLHF
TRBJ2-1,.,TRBD2,TRBV11-2,TGTGCCAGCAGTTTGATAACCCCACTAGCGGTGAACAATGAGCAGTTCTTC,CASSLITPLAVNNEQFF
TRBJ1-6,.,.,TRBV20-1,TGCAGTGCTAGACGGGGCAGCGGGTCGGATTCACCCCTCCACTTT,CSARRGSGSDSPLHF
TRBJ2-5,.,TRBD2,TRBV27,TGTGCCAGCAGTTTGACTAGCGGGAGCCTATTTGAGACCCAGTACTTC,CASSLTSGSLFETQYF
TRBJ2-7,.,.,TRBV20-1,TGCAGTGCTGGATTAACTAGGGCCCCCTACGAGCAGTACTTC,CSAGLTRAPYEQYF
TRBJ2-5,.,.,TRBV7-3,TGTGCCAGCTCTTCTGGGGGTCGGGGGACCCAGTACTTC,CASSSGGRGTQYF
TRBJ2-2,.,.,TRBV4-3,TGCGCCAGCAGCCAAGATCAGGGGACCGGGGAGCTGTTTTTT,CASSQDQGTGELFF
TRBJ2-7,few,.,TRBV12-3/TRBV12-4,TGTGCCAGCAGTTTGATACAGGGAAACTTTTATTACGAGCAGTACTTC,CASSLIQGNFYYEQYF
TRBJ2-3,few,.,TRBV4-3,TGCGCCAGCAGCCTAGGGGGGGGCGGGGATACGCAGTATTTT,CASSLGGGGDTQYF
TRBJ2-7,.,TRBD2,TRBV10-2,TGCGCCAGAAGTGAGGCGGGAGGATTTCACTACGAGCAGTACTTC,CARSEAGGFHYEQYF
TRBJ2-3,.,TRBD2,TRBV12-3/TRBV12-4,TGTGCCAGCAGCCCTAGGACTAGCAGCCTCCCGGATACGCAGTATTTT,CASSPRTSSLPDTQYF
TRBJ2-1,.,TRBD2,TRBV30,TGTGCCTGGAAAAGACTAGCTGTTGTCTTC,CAWKRLAVVF
TRBJ2-1,.,.,TRBV28,TGTGCCAGCAATAAACCAGGGTGGGATGAGCAGTTCTTC,CASNKPGWDEQFF
TRBJ2-1,.,.,TRBV7-2,TGTGCCAGCAGCAAAACTCCGCGGATCAATGAGCAGTTCTTC,CASSKTPRINEQFF
TRBJ2-7,.,.,TRBV7-7,TGTGCCAGGAACAGAAAAGAATACGAGCAGTACTTC,CARNRKEYEQYF
TRBJ1-1,.,.,TRBV28,TGTGCCAGCAGTTTCTTAAGGGCTGACACTGAAGCTTTCTTT,CASSFLRADTEAFF
TRBJ2-7,few,.,TRBV5-1,TGCGCCAGCAGAACACCTCCCTCCTACGAGCAGTACTTC,CASRTPPSYEQYF
TRBJ2-7,.,.,TRBV7-2,TGTGCCAGCAGCTTAGCGGCGGGGACCTACGAGCAGTACTTC,CASSLAAGTYEQYF
TRBJ2-5,.,.,TRBV27,TGTGCCAGCAGTTTAATGTTCCGGCATGGGCAACCTGAGACCCAGTACTTC,CASSLMFRHGQPETQYF
TRBJ2-5,many,.,TRBV7-8,TGTGCCAGCAGCAAGACGGAAACACAAGAGACCCAGTACTTC,CASSKTETQETQYF
TRBJ1-3,.,TRBD1,TRBV29-1,TGCAGCGCCGAGACAGGGCGGTCCTCTGGAAACACCATATATTTT,CSAETGRSSGNTIYF
TRBJ2-2,many,.,TRBV10-3,TGTGCCCACACTGGGACCCAGGGCGGGGAGCTGTTTTTT,CAHTGTQGGELFF
TRBJ1-1,many,.,TRBV5-1,TGCGCCAGCAGCCTTGGACAGAGGAACACTGAAGCTTTCTTT,CASSLGQRNTEAFF
TRBJ2-5,.,.,TRBV29-1,TGCAGCGTTGAAGATCAGCAGGGCCAAGAGACCCAGTACTTC,CSVEDQQGQETQYF
TRBJ2-1,few,.,TRBV2,TGTGCCAGCATGAAAACGGCCGGGACTTTCGATGAGCAGTTCTTC,CASMKTAGTFDEQFF
TRBJ1-1,.,.,TRBV6-5,TGTGCCAGCAGTTACACTAATCAGGGGAGGTATATCTTT,CASSYTNQGRYIF
TRBJ2-7,.,TRBD2,TRBV5-1,TGCGCCAGCAGCCTAAGGACTAGCGGGGGATACGAGCAGTACTTC,CASSLRTSGGYEQYF
TRBJ2-1,.,TRBD2,TRBV5-4,TGTGCCAGCAGCTTGGGTGGAGCGGGAGGCGTCTCCAATGAGCAGTTCTTC,CASSLGGAGGVSNEQFF
TRBJ1-4,.,.,TRBV6-1,TGTGCCAGCAGTGTCGGGGGGGAGGTAAAACTGTTTTTT,CASSVGGEVKLFF